A selection of T cell receptor beta chains follows, all from one sample in a study of breast tumors, draining lymph nodes, adjacent tissues. TCRdb fed the multiplex PCR reads into MiXCR, producing one record per CDR3 protein. The repertoire has approximately 140,000 distinct CDR3 sequences, around a third of them found once; the top ten carry less than 2.5%. The sequencing input was axillary lymph node tissue. These receptors were taken from a female donor with breast cancer. Some clones in this sample may be carry-over from other donors' samples. Both conserved end residues are part of each CDR3. A D gene is named only where the DNA matches it firmly. Clone size appears in some rows only: once, few, many, or a class for an expanded clone.

abundance: -
j_gene: TRBJ1-6
d_gene: -
v_gene: TRBV4-3
CDR3nt: TGCGCCGCCAGCTTAGTGGTGGGGCAGGGTCGTTCACCCCTCCACTTT
CDR3aa: CAASLVVGQGRSPLHF

abundance: few
j_gene: TRBJ1-5
d_gene: TRBD1
v_gene: TRBV6-1
CDR3nt: TGTGCCAGCAGTGGTTTAGCGTGGACAGGGGGTCAGCCCCAGCATTTT
CDR3aa: CASSGLAWTGGQPQHF

abundance: many
j_gene: TRBJ2-7
d_gene: TRBD1
v_gene: TRBV11-3
CDR3nt: TGTGCCAGCAGCTTAGGGACAGGGTACGAGCAGTACTTC
CDR3aa: CASSLGTGYEQYF

abundance: many
j_gene: TRBJ2-3
d_gene: TRBD2
v_gene: TRBV9
CDR3nt: TGTGCCAGCAGCACTACAGCGGGGAAGACAGATACGCAGTATTTT
CDR3aa: CASSTTAGKTDTQYF

abundance: many
j_gene: TRBJ2-5
d_gene: -
v_gene: TRBV11-1
CDR3nt: TGTGCCAGCAGAACCGGAGCGGAGACCCAGTACTTC
CDR3aa: CASRTGAETQYF

abundance: many
j_gene: TRBJ2-3
d_gene: -
v_gene: TRBV2
CDR3nt: TGTGCCAGCAGGGATTGGGGGGGGCCCATCACAGATACGCAGTATTTT
CDR3aa: CASRDWGGPITDTQYF

abundance: -
j_gene: TRBJ2-1
d_gene: -
v_gene: TRBV24-1
CDR3nt: TGTGCTACCAGTGATTTGCGGGGAGACAGGCAGTTCTTC
CDR3aa: CATSDLRGDRQFF

abundance: many
j_gene: TRBJ1-6
d_gene: -
v_gene: TRBV3-1
CDR3nt: TGTGCCAGCAGCCAAACCCCTCGGTCCCTCCACTTT
CDR3aa: CASSQTPRSLHF

abundance: many
j_gene: TRBJ2-2
d_gene: TRBD2
v_gene: TRBV12-3/TRBV12-4
CDR3nt: TGTGCCAGCAGTCTAGGACTAGCGGCAACCGGGGAGCTGTTTTTT
CDR3aa: CASSLGLAATGELFF

abundance: many
j_gene: TRBJ2-5
d_gene: TRBD2
v_gene: TRBV5-1
CDR3nt: TGCGCCAGCAGCTTGGCCAGCGGGGTAGACACCCAGTACTTC
CDR3aa: CASSLASGVDTQYF

abundance: many
j_gene: TRBJ1-2
d_gene: TRBD1
v_gene: TRBV12-3/TRBV12-4
CDR3nt: TGTGCCAGCAAACTAGGACAGGGGCGGGACTATGGCTACACCTTC
CDR3aa: CASKLGQGRDYGYTF

abundance: -
j_gene: TRBJ2-3
d_gene: TRBD2
v_gene: TRBV9
CDR3nt: TGTGCCAGCAGCGAGGCGGGGGGGCTAGATACGCAGTATTTT
CDR3aa: CASSEAGGLDTQYF

abundance: many
j_gene: TRBJ2-3
d_gene: TRBD2
v_gene: TRBV19
CDR3nt: TGTGCCAGTTCTACCCAGAGCGGGATCACAGATACGCAGTATTTT
CDR3aa: CASSTQSGITDTQYF

abundance: few
j_gene: TRBJ1-4
d_gene: TRBD1
v_gene: TRBV18
CDR3nt: TGTGCCAGCTCATCCGGGACAGGGGCGCTAACTTATGAAAAACTGTTTTTT
CDR3aa: CASSSGTGALTYEKLFF

abundance: once
j_gene: TRBJ2-6
d_gene: -
v_gene: TRBV5-1
CDR3nt: TGCGCCAGCAGCTTGCCGCTATCGATTGGGGCCAACGTCCTGACTTTC
CDR3aa: CASSLPLSIGANVLTF

abundance: -
j_gene: TRBJ2-2
d_gene: -
v_gene: TRBV18
CDR3nt: TGTGCCAGCTCACCCAATCCCACCGGCACCGGGGAGCTGTTTTTT
CDR3aa: CASSPNPTGTGELFF

abundance: many
j_gene: TRBJ2-5
d_gene: TRBD1
v_gene: TRBV5-1
CDR3nt: TGCGCCAGCAGCACCGGGACAGGTGAAGAGACCCAGTACTTC
CDR3aa: CASSTGTGEETQYF

abundance: many
j_gene: TRBJ1-3
d_gene: -
v_gene: TRBV2
CDR3nt: TGTGCCAGCGGGCCTCAGGGACCAGGAAACACCATATATTTT
CDR3aa: CASGPQGPGNTIYF

abundance: many
j_gene: TRBJ2-3
d_gene: -
v_gene: TRBV19
CDR3nt: TGTGCCAGTAGTAATCAGGGGGGAGATACGCAGTATTTT
CDR3aa: CASSNQGGDTQYF

abundance: many
j_gene: TRBJ2-1
d_gene: -
v_gene: TRBV4-1
CDR3nt: TGCGCCAGCAGCCAATGGAAATACAATGAGCAGTTCTTC
CDR3aa: CASSQWKYNEQFF

abundance: many
j_gene: TRBJ2-2
d_gene: TRBD2
v_gene: TRBV7-2
CDR3nt: TGTGCCAGCAGCTTAAGTGCGGGGGGGCTAACCGGGGAGCTGTTTTTT
CDR3aa: CASSLSAGGLTGELFF

abundance: many
j_gene: TRBJ2-1
d_gene: TRBD1
v_gene: TRBV2
CDR3nt: TGTGCCACAAGGGGGCGGAAGTACAATGAGCAGTTCTTC
CDR3aa: CATRGRKYNEQFF

abundance: many
j_gene: TRBJ2-7
d_gene: -
v_gene: TRBV29-1
CDR3nt: TGCAGCGTTGCTGAAGTATCCTACGAGCAGTACTTC
CDR3aa: CSVAEVSYEQYF

abundance: many
j_gene: TRBJ2-5
d_gene: -
v_gene: TRBV7-2
CDR3nt: TGTGCCAGCAGCCTATACAGGGAGACCCAGTACTTC
CDR3aa: CASSLYRETQYF

abundance: many
j_gene: TRBJ2-3
d_gene: -
v_gene: TRBV3-1
CDR3nt: TGTGCCAGCAGCCAAGGGGGTTCGGATACGCAGTATTTT
CDR3aa: CASSQGGSDTQYF

abundance: many
j_gene: TRBJ1-3
d_gene: -
v_gene: TRBV15
CDR3nt: TGTGCCACCAGCAGCCTCACCCCGGACAGCTCTGGAAACACCATATATTTT
CDR3aa: CATSSLTPDSSGNTIYF

abundance: many
j_gene: TRBJ1-5
d_gene: -
v_gene: TRBV11-3
CDR3nt: TGTGCCAGCAGCCGCGATCAGCCCCAGCATTTT
CDR3aa: CASSRDQPQHF

abundance: -
j_gene: TRBJ1-3
d_gene: -
v_gene: TRBV11-2
CDR3nt: TGTGCCAGCAGCTCGCGGGGGGCCGTCTCTGGAAACACCATATATTTT
CDR3aa: CASSSRGAVSGNTIYF

abundance: -
j_gene: TRBJ1-5
d_gene: -
v_gene: TRBV20-1
CDR3nt: TGCAGTGCTAGAGACCCCAGGGGAGACCAGCATTTT
CDR3aa: CSARDPRGDQHF

abundance: -
j_gene: TRBJ2-7
d_gene: TRBD1
v_gene: TRBV4-3
CDR3nt: TGCGCCAGCAGCCACAGGACAGGCACCTACGAGCAGTACTTC
CDR3aa: CASSHRTGTYEQYF

abundance: many
j_gene: TRBJ2-6
d_gene: -
v_gene: TRBV12-3/TRBV12-4
CDR3nt: TGTGCCAGCAGACAAACCAGGGTGACAGGGGCCAACGTCCTGACTTTC
CDR3aa: CASRQTRVTGANVLTF

abundance: many
j_gene: TRBJ2-5
d_gene: -
v_gene: TRBV10-2
CDR3nt: TGCGCCAGCAGTGAGGCCCACCGAGAGACCCAGTACTTC
CDR3aa: CASSEAHRETQYF

abundance: -
j_gene: TRBJ1-6
d_gene: -
v_gene: TRBV19
CDR3nt: TGTGCCAGTGCGACGGAAGATTCTAGCCCCCTCCACTTT
CDR3aa: CASATEDSSPLHF

abundance: few
j_gene: TRBJ2-7
d_gene: -
v_gene: TRBV6-5
CDR3nt: TGTGCCAGCAGTCACCCAAAGGGCAATTACTACGAGCAGTACTTC
CDR3aa: CASSHPKGNYYEQYF

abundance: many
j_gene: TRBJ2-2
d_gene: TRBD1
v_gene: TRBV5-5
CDR3nt: TGTGCCAGCAGCTTTGAGGACAGGGAAACCGGGGAGCTGTTTTTT
CDR3aa: CASSFEDRETGELFF

abundance: many
j_gene: TRBJ2-1
d_gene: TRBD2
v_gene: TRBV7-2
CDR3nt: TGTGCCAGCAGCTTAAGTAGCGGGGGGGCCTACAATGAGCAGTTCTTC
CDR3aa: CASSLSSGGAYNEQFF

abundance: few
j_gene: TRBJ1-3
d_gene: -
v_gene: TRBV28
CDR3nt: TGTGCCAGCAGTCCAGGGACGGGGATTAGGGGAAACACCATATATTTT
CDR3aa: CASSPGTGIRGNTIYF

abundance: many
j_gene: TRBJ2-1
d_gene: -
v_gene: TRBV19
CDR3nt: TGTGCCAGTACTCCGGGACGGGCCTACAATGAGCAGTTCTTC
CDR3aa: CASTPGRAYNEQFF

abundance: many
j_gene: TRBJ2-7
d_gene: -
v_gene: TRBV6-6
CDR3nt: TGTGCCAGCAGACACGGGCTCCCCTACGAGCAGTACTTC
CDR3aa: CASRHGLPYEQYF

abundance: few
j_gene: TRBJ2-2
d_gene: -
v_gene: TRBV18
CDR3nt: TGTGCCAGCTCCCAACAAACGGGGGGCGGCCGAAGCGGGGAGCTGTTTTTT
CDR3aa: CASSQQTGGGRSGELFF

abundance: -
j_gene: TRBJ2-1
d_gene: -
v_gene: TRBV5-1
CDR3nt: TGCGCCAGCAGCCCCAGCCAGCCAGGGACCGGGGGCTCCTACAATGAGCAGTCCTTC
CDR3aa: CASSPSQPGTGGSYNEQSF

abundance: -
j_gene: TRBJ2-7
d_gene: TRBD2
v_gene: TRBV7-9
CDR3nt: TGTGCCAGCAGGGAGGGACTAGCCTACGAGCAGTACTTC
CDR3aa: CASREGLAYEQYF

abundance: -
j_gene: TRBJ2-4
d_gene: -
v_gene: TRBV20-1
CDR3nt: TGCAGTGCCCCCCTAGCAAACATTCAGTCCTTC
CDR3aa: CSAPLANIQSF

abundance: many
j_gene: TRBJ1-2
d_gene: -
v_gene: TRBV19
CDR3nt: TGTGCCAGTAGTCCTGGGACGGAATATGGCTACACCTTC
CDR3aa: CASSPGTEYGYTF

abundance: -
j_gene: TRBJ1-1
d_gene: TRBD1
v_gene: TRBV6-6
CDR3nt: TGTGCCAGCGGCCTCGGGCTAGGACAGGGGAACACTGAAGCTTTCTTT
CDR3aa: CASGLGLGQGNTEAFF

abundance: many
j_gene: TRBJ2-7
d_gene: TRBD2
v_gene: TRBV11-2
CDR3nt: TGTGCCAGCAGCCTGGGACTAGAGCCCTACGAGCAGTACTTC
CDR3aa: CASSLGLEPYEQYF

abundance: -
j_gene: TRBJ2-4
d_gene: -
v_gene: TRBV20-1
CDR3nt: TGCAGTGCTAGAGGGGACGGAAGTTTAGTCAAAAACATTCAGTACTTC
CDR3aa: CSARGDGSLVKNIQYF

abundance: few
j_gene: TRBJ1-1
d_gene: TRBD1
v_gene: TRBV5-5
CDR3nt: TGTGCCGGTCGACAGGGGGCTAGCGTTGGTACTGAAGCTTTCTTT
CDR3aa: CAGRQGASVGTEAFF

abundance: many
j_gene: TRBJ1-6
d_gene: -
v_gene: TRBV6-1
CDR3nt: TGTGCCAGCAGTATCGGGCCTTTAAAGGTTGATTCACCCCTCCACTTT
CDR3aa: CASSIGPLKVDSPLHF

abundance: -
j_gene: TRBJ2-7
d_gene: -
v_gene: TRBV20-1
CDR3nt: TGCAGTGCTCCGAAGGGATCCTACGAGCGGTACTTC
CDR3aa: CSAPKGSYERYF

abundance: many
j_gene: TRBJ2-5
d_gene: TRBD2
v_gene: TRBV4-3
CDR3nt: TGCGCCAGCAGCCTGGGACTAGCGGGGGCCCAAGAGACCCAGTACTTC
CDR3aa: CASSLGLAGAQETQYF